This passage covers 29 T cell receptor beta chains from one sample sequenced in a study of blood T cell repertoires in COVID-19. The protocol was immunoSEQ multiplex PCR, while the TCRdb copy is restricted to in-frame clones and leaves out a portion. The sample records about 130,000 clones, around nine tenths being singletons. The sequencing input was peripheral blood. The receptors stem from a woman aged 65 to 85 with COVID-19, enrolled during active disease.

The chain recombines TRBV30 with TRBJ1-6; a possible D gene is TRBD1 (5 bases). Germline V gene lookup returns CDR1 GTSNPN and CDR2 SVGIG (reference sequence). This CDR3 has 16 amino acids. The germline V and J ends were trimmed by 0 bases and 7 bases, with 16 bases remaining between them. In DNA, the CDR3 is TGTGCCTGGAGTGTACGGGAGGGAGGGGCCAATTCACCCCTCCACTTT. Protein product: CAWSVREGGANSPLHF.

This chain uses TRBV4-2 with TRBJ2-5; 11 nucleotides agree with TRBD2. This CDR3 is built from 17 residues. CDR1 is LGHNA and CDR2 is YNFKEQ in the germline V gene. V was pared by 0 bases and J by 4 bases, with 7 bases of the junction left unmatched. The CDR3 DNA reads TGTGCCAGCAGCCAAGAGGTAGCGGGGGGGCGAAGAGAGACCCAGTACTTC. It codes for CASSQEVAGGRRETQYF.

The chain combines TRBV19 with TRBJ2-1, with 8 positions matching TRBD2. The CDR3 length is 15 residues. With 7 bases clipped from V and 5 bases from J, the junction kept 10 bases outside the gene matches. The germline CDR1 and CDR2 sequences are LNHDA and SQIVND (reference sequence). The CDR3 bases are TGTGCCAGTACCCCTCTAGCGGGCCCAAACAATGAGCAGTTCTTC. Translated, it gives CASTPLAGPNNEQFF.

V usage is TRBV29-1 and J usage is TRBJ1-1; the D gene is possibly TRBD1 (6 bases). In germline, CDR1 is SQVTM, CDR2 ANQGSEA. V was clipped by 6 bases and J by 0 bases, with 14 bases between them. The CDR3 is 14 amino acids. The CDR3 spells CSVKRTDMNTEAFF. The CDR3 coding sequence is TGCAGCGTCAAACGGACAGACATGAACACTGAAGCTTTCTTT.

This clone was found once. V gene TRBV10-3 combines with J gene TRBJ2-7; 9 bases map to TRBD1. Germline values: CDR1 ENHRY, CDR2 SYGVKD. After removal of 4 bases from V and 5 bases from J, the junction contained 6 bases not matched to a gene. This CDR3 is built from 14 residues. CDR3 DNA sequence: TGTGCCATCAGTGTCTGGACAGGGGCTGACGAGCAGTACTTC. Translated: CAISVWTGADEQYF.

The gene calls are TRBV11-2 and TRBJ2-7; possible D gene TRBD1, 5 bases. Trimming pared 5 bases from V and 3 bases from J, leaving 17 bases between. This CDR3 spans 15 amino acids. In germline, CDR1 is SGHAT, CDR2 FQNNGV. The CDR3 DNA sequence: TGTGCCAGCAGCGAGACTGCAGGGTCCGTCTACGAGCAGTACTTC. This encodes CASSETAGSVYEQYF. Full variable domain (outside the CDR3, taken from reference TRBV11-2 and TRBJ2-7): EAGVAQSPRYKIIEKRQSVAFWCNPISGHATLYWYQQILGQGPKLLIQFQNNGVVDDSQLPKDRFSAERLKGVDSTLKIQPAKLEDSAVYLCASSETAGSVYEQYFGPGTRLTVT.

CDR3 protein: CASSKGLPNYGYTF. As DNA, the CDR3 is TGTGCCAGCAGCAAGGGACTTCCTAACTATGGCTACACCTTC. The J gene is TRBJ1-2, the V gene TRBV5-4, with D maybe TRBD1 (5 bases). This CDR3 contains 14 residues. The V end lost 4 bases, the J end lost 0 bases, and 10 bases lay between the germline ends. Germline CDR1 reads SGHNT; CDR2 reads YYREEE (reference sequence).

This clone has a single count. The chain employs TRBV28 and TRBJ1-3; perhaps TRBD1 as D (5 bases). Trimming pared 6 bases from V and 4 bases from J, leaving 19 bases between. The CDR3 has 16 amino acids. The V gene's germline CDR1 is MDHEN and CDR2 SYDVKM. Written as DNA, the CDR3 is TGTGCCAGCAGGCCCCGGGGACTGACGGACGGAAACACCATATATTTT. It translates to CASRPRGLTDGNTIYF.

Here the CDR3 reads CASSRRTLQQETQYF. CDR3 in DNA: TGTGCCAGTAGTAGACGGACACTCCAGCAAGAGACCCAGTACTTC. This chain uses TRBV19 with TRBJ2-5, with D possibly TRBD1 on 5 matching bases. The CDR3 spans 15 residues. The germline V gene encodes CDR1 LNHDA and CDR2 SQIVND (reference sequence). Trimming left V 4 bases short and J 2 bases short, with 14 bases between.

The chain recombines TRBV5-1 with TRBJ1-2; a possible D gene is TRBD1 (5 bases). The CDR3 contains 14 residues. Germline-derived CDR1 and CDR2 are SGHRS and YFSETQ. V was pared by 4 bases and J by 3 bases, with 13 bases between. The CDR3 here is CASSRTREDYGYTF. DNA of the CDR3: TGCGCCAGCAGCCGTACCAGGGAAGACTATGGCTACACCTTC.

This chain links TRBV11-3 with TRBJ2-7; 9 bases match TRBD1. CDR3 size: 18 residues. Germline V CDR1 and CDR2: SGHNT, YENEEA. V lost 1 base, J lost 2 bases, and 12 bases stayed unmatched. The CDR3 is CASSLGPIGTGTPYEQYF. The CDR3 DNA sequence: TGTGCCAGCAGCTTAGGTCCCATCGGGACAGGGACTCCCTACGAGCAGTACTTC.

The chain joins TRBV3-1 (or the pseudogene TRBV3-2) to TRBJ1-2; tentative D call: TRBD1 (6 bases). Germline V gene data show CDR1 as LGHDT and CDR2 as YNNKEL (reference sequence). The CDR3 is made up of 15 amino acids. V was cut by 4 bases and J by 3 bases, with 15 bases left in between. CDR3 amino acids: CASSLGLGGHYGYTF. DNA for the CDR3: TGTGCCAGCAGCCTCGGCCTCGGGGGGCACTATGGCTACACCTTC.

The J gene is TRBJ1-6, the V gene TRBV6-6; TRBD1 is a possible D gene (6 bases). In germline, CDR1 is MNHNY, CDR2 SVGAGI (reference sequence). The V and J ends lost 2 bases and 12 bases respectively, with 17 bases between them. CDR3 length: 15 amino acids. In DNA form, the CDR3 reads TGTGCCAGCAGTTACCCCGGCCTCAGGGGCGAACCCCTCCACTTT. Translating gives CASSYPGLRGEPLHF.

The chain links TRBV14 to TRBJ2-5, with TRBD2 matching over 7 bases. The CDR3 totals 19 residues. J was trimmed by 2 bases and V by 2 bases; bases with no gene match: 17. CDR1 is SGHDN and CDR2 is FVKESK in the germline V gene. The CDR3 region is CASSQNPKRGLAVQETQYF. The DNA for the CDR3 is TGTGCCAGCAGCCAAAACCCTAAAAGAGGGCTAGCGGTACAAGAGACCCAGTACTTC. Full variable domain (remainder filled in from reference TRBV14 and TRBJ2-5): EAGVTQFPSHSVIEKGQTVTLRCDPISGHDNLYWYRRVMGKEIKFLLHFVKESKQDESGMPNNRFLAERTGGTYSTLKVQPAELEDSGVYFCASSQNPKRGLAVQETQYFGPGTRLLVL.

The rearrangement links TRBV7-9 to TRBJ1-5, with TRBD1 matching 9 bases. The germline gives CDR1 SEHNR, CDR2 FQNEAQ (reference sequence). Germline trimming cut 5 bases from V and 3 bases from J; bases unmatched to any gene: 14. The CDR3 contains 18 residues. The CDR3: CASSVGQGIQLFNQPQHF. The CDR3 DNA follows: TGTGCCAGCAGCGTTGGACAGGGGATCCAGCTATTCAATCAGCCCCAGCATTTT.

The CDR3 nucleotides read TGTGCCAGCAGTTACGCGTCCAGGGGGATCACTGAAGCTTTCTTT. Protein product: CASSYASRGITEAFF. This chain connects TRBV6-2 or TRBV6-3 to TRBJ1-1; the match to TRBD1 covers 7 bases. The junction had 7 bases not matched to a gene; V was cut back by 2 bases and J by 4 bases. This CDR3 has 15 amino acids. CDR1 is MNHEY and CDR2 is SVGEGT in the germline V gene.

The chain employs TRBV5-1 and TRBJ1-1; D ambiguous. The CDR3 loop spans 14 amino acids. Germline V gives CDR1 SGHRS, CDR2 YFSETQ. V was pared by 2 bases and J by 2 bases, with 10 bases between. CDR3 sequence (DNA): TGCGCCAGCAGCTTAGACGGACTAAACACTGAAGCTTTCTTT. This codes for CASSLDGLNTEAFF.

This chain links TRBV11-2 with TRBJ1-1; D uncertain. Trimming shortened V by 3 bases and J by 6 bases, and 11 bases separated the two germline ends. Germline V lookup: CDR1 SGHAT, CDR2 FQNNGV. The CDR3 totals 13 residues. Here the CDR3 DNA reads TGTGCCAGCAGCTTTGAGGGTCGAGCTGAAGCTTTCTTT. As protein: CASSFEGRAEAFF.

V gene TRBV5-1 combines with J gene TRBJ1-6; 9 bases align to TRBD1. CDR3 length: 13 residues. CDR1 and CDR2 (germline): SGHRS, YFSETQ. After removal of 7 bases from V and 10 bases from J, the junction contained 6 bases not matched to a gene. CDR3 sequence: CASAGTGHSPLHF. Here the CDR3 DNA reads TGCGCCAGCGCCGGGACAGGGCACTCACCCCTCCACTTT.

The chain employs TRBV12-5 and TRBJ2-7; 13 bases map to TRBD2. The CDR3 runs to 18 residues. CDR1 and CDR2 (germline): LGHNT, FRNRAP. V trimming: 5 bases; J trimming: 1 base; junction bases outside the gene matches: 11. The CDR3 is CASGPGLAGQGGSYEQYF. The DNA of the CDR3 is TGTGCTAGTGGTCCGGGACTAGCGGGGCAGGGAGGTTCCTACGAGCAGTACTTC.

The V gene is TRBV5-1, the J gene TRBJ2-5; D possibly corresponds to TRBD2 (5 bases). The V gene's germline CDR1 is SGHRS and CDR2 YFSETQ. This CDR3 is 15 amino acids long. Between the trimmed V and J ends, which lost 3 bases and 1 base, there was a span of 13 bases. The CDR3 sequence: CASSSYSRGQETQYF. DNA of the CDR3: TGCGCCAGCAGCTCCTATTCCCGGGGCCAAGAGACCCAGTACTTC.

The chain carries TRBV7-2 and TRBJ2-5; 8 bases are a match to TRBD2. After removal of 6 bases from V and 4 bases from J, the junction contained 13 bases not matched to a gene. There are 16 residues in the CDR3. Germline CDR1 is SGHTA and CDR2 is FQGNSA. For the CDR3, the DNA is TGTGCCAGCAGTAAGGGTCAGCGGGGGCTCGGAGAGACCCAGTACTTC. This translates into CASSKGQRGLGETQYF. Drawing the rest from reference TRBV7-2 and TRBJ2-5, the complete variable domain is GAGVSQSPSNKVTEKGKDVELRCDPISGHTALYWYRQSLGQGLEFLIYFQGNSAPDKSGLPSDRFSAERTGGSVSTLTIQRTQQEDSAVYLCASSKGQRGLGETQYFGPGTRLLVL.

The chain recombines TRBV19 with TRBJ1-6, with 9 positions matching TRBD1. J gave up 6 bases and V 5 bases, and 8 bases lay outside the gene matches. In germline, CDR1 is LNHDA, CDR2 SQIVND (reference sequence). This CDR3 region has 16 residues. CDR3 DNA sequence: TGTGCCAGTAGTTCAACAGGGGGCCGGGCTAATTCACCCCTCCACTTT. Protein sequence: CASSSTGGRANSPLHF. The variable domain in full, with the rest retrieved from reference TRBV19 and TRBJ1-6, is DGGITQSPKYLFRKEGQNVTLSCEQNLNHDAMYWYRQDPGQGLRLIYYSQIVNDFQKGDIAEGYSVSREKKESFPLTVTSAQKNPTAFYLCASSSTGGRANSPLHFGNGTRLTVT.

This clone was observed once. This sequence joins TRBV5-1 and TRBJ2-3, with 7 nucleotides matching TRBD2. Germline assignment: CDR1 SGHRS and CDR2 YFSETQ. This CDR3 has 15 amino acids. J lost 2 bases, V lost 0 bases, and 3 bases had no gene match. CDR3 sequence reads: CASSLVRGSTDTQYF. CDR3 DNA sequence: TGCGCCAGCAGCTTGGTGCGGGGGTCCACAGATACGCAGTATTTT.

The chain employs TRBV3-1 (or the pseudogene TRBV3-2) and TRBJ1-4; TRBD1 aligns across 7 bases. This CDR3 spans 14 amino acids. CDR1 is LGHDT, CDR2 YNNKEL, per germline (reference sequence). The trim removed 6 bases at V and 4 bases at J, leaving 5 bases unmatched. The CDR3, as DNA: TGTGCCAGCAGTCGGACAGGCGGTAATGAAAAACTGTTTTTT. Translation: CASSRTGGNEKLFF.

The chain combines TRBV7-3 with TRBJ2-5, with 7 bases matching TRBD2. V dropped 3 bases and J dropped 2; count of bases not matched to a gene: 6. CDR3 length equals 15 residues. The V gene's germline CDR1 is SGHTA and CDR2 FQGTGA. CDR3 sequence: CASSLWASGQETQYF. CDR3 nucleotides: TGTGCCAGCAGCTTGTGGGCTAGCGGACAAGAGACCCAGTACTTC. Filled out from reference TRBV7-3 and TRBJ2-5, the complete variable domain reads GAGVSQTPSNKVTEKGKYVELRCDPISGHTALYWYRQSLGQGPEFLIYFQGTGAADDSGLPNDRFFAVRPEGSVSTLKIQRTERGDSAVYLCASSLWASGQETQYFGPGTRLLVL.

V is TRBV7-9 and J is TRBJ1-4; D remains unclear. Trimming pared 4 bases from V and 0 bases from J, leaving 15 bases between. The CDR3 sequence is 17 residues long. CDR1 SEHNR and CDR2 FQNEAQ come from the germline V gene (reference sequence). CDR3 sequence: CASSSRQTIATNEKLFF. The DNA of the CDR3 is TGTGCCAGCAGCTCTAGGCAAACTATCGCAACTAATGAAAAACTGTTTTTT.

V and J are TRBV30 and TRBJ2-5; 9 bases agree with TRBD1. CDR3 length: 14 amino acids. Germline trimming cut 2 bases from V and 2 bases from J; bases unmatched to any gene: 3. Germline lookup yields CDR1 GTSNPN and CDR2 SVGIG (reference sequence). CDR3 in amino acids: CAWSSGQGQETQYF. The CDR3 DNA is TGTGCCTGGAGTTCCGGACAGGGGCAAGAGACCCAGTACTTC. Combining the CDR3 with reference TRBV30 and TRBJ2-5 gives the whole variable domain SQTIHQWPATLVQPVGSPLSLECTVEGTSNPNLYWYRQAAGRGLQLLFYSVGIGQISSEVPQNLSASRPQDRQFILSSKKLLLSDSGFYLCAWSSGQGQETQYFGPGTRLLVL.

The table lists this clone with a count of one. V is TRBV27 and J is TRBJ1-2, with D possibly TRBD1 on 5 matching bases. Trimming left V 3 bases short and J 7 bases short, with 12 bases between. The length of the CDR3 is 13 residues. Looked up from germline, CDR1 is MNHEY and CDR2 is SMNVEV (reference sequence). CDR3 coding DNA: TGTGCCAGCAGTTTGACCCTCGGGGGTGGCTACACCTTC. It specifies CASSLTLGGGYTF.